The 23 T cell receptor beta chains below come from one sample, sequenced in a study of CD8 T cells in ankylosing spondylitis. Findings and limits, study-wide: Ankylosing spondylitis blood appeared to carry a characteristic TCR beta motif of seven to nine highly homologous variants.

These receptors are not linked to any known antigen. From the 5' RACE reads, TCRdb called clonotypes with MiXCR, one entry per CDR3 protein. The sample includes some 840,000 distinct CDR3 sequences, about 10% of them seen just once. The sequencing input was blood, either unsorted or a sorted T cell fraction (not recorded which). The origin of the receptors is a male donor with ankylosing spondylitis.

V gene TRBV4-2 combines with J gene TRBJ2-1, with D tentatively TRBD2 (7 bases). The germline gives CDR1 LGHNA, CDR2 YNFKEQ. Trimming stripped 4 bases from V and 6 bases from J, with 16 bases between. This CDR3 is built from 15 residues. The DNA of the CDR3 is TGTGCCAGCAGCCTTGAGGGGGGCGGGGGCAATGAGCAGTTCTTC. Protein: CASSLEGGGGNEQFF.

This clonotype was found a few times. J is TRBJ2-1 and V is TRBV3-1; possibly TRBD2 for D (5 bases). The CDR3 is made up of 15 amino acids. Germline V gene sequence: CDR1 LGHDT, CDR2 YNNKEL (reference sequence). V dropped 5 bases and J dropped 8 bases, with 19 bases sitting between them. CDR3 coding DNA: TGTGCCAGCAGCTCCCCCGGGTCTTTCGGGGATGAGCAGTTCTTC. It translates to CASSSPGSFGDEQFF.

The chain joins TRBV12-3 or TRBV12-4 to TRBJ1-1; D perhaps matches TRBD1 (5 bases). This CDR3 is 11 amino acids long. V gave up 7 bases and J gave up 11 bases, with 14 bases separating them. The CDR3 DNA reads TGTGCCAGCACCCCCGGAGGGGCCGCTTTCTTT. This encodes CASTPGGAAFF.

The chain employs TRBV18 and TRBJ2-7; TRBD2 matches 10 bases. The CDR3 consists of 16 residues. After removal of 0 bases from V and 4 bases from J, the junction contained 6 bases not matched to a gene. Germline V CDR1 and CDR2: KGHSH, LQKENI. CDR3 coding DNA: TGTGCCAGCTCACCACCCAGCGGGAGGGCCGGGTACGAGCAGTACTTC. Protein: CASSPPSGRAGYEQYF.

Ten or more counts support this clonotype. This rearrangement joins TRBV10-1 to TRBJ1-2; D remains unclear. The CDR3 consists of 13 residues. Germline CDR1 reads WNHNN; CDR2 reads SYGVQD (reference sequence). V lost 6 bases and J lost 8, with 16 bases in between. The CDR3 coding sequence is TGCGCCAGCAGCCATACACCCACCCAAGGCTACACCTTC. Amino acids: CASSHTPTQGYTF.

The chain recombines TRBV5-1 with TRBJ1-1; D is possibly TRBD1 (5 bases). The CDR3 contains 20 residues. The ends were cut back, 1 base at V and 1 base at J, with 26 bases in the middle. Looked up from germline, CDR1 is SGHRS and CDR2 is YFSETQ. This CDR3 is CASSLQTSFRGRLSNTEAFF. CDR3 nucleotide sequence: TGCGCCAGCAGCTTGCAAACGAGTTTCCGGGGCCGGCTTTCGAACACTGAAGCTTTCTTT.

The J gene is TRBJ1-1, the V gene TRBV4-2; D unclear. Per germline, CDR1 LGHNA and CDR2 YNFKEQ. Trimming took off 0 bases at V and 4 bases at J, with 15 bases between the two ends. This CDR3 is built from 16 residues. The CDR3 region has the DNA TGTGCCAGCAGCCAAGATAGCCCAGAGTTCCCCACTGAAGCTTTCTTT. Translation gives CASSQDSPEFPTEAFF.

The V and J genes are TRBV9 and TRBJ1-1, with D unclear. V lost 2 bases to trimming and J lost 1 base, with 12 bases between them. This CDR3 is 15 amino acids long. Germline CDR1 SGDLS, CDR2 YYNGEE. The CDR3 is CASSVTGRPNTEAFF. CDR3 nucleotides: TGTGCCAGCAGCGTTACCGGACGGCCGAACACTGAAGCTTTCTTT.

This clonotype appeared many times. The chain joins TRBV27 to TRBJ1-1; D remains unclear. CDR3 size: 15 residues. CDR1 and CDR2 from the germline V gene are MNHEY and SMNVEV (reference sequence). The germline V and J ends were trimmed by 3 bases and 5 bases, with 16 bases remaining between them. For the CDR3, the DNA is TGTGCCAGCAGTTTCCGGCGCGCGGGAGGGACTGAAGCTTTCTTT. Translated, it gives CASSFRRAGGTEAFF.

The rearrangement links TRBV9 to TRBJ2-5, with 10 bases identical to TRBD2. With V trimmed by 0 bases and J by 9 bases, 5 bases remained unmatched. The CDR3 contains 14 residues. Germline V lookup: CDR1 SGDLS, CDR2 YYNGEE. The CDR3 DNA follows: TGTGCCAGCAGCGTAGAAGCGGGGGGGCCCTCCCAGTACTTC. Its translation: CASSVEAGGPSQYF.

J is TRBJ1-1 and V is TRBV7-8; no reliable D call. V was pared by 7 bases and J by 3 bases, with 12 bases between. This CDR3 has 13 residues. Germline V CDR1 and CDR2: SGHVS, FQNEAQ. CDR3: CASKKGGDTEAFF. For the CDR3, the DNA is TGTGCCAGCAAGAAGGGCGGGGACACTGAAGCTTTCTTT. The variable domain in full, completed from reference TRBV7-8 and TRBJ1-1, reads GAGVSQSPRYKVAKRGQDVALRCDPISGHVSLFWYQQALGQGPEFLTYFQNEAQLDKSGLPSDRFFAERPEGSVSTLKIQRTQQEDSAVYLCASKKGGDTEAFFGQGTRLTVV.

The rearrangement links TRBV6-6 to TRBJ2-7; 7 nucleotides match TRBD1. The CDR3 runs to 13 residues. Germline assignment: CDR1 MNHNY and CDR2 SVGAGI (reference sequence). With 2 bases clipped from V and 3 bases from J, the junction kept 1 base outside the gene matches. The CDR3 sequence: CASSYTGDYEQYF. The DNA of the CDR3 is TGTGCCAGCAGTTACACAGGGGACTACGAGCAGTACTTC.

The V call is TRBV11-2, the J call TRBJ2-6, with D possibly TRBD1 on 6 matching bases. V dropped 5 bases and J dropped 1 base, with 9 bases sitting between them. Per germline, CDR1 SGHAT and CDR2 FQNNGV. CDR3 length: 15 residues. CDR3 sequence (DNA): TGTGCCAGCAGCCAAGGGACATCTGGGGCCAACGTCCTGACTTTC. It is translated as CASSQGTSGANVLTF.

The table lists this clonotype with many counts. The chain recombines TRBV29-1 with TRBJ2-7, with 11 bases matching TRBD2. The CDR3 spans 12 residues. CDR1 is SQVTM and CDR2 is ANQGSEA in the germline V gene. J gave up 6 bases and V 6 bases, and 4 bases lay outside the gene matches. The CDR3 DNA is TGCAGCGTCGTGGGACTAGCGGTCGAGCAGTACTTC. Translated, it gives CSVVGLAVEQYF.

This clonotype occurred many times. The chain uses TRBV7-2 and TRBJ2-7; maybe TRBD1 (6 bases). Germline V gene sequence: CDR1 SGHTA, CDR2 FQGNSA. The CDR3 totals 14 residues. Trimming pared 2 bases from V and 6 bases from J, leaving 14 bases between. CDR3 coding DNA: TGTGCCAGCAGCTTATTGGGGGCAGCGAGCGAGCAGTACTTC. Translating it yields CASSLLGAASEQYF.

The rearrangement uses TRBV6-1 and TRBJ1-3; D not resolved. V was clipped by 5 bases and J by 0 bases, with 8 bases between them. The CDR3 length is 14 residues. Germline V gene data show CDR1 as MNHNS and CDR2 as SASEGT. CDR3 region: CASSPWNSGNTIYF. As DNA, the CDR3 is TGTGCCAGCAGTCCTTGGAACTCTGGAAACACCATATATTTT.

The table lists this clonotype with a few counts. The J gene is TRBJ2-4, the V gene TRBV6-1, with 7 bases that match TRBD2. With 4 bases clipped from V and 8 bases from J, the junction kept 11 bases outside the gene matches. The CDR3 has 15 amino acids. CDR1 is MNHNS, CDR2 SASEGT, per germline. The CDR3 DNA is TGTGCCAGCAGTGGAAAGCCTAGCGGCCGTGACATTCAGTACTTC. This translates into CASSGKPSGRDIQYF.

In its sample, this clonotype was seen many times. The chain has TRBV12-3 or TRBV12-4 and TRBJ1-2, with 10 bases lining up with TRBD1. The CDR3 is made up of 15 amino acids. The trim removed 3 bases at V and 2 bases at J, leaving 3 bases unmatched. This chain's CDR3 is CASSFTDRGNYGYTF. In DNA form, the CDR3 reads TGTGCCAGCAGTTTTACGGACAGGGGGAACTATGGCTACACCTTC.

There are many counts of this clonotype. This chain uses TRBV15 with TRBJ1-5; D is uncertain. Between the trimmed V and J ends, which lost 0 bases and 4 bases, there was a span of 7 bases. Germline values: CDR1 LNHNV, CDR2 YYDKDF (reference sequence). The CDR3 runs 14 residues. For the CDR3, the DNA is TGTGCCACCAGCAGAGATGGAACAAATCAGCCCCAGCATTTT. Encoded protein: CATSRDGTNQPQHF. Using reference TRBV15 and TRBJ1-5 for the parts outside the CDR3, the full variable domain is DAMVIQNPRYQVTQFGKPVTLSCSQTLNHNVMYWYQQKSSQAPKLLFHYYDKDFNNEADTPDNFQSRRPNTSFCFLDIRSPGLGDTAMYLCATSRDGTNQPQHFGDGTRLSIL.

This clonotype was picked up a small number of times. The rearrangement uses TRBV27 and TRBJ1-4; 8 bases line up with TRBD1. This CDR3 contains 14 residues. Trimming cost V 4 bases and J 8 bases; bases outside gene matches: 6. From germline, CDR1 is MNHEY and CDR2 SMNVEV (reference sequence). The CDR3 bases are TGTGCCAGCAGTTCCCAGGGGGCCCGAGAAAAACTGTTTTTT. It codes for CASSSQGAREKLFF.

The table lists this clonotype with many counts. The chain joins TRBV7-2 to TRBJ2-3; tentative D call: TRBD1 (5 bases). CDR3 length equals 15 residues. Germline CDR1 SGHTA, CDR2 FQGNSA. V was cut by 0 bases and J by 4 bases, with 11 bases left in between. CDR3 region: CASSLAPGSADTQYF. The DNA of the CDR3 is TGTGCCAGCAGCTTAGCCCCAGGGTCTGCAGATACGCAGTATTTT.

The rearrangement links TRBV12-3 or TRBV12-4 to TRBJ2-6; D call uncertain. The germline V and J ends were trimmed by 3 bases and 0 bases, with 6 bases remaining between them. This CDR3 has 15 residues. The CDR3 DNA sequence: TGTGCCAGCAGTTTCGGTATCTCTGGGGCCAACGTCCTGACTTTC. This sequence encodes CASSFGISGANVLTF.

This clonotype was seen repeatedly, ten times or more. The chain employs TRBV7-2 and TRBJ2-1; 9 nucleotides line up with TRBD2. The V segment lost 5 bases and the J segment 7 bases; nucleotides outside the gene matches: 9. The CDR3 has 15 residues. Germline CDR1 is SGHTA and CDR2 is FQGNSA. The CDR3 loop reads CASSRGTTSGNEQFF. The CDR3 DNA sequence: TGTGCCAGCAGCCGGGGGACGACTAGCGGAAATGAGCAGTTCTTC.